The T cell receptor beta chain described here comes from a study of blood T cell repertoires in COVID-19. Some clones are missing from TCRdb's copy, which holds only in-frame ones; the method was immunoSEQ multiplex PCR. Of some 50,000 clones in the sample, 70% to 90% were seen once. The germline V gene encodes CDR1 MNHEY and CDR2 SVGEGT. V was clipped by 2 bases and J by 0 bases; unmatched bases: 2. The CDR3 sequence is 15 residues long. J is TRBJ2-3 and V is TRBV6-2 or TRBV6-3; 7 positions agree with TRBD2. The sequence came from a human donor in a cohort sampled during active COVID-19. Sequenced input: peripheral blood. The CDR3 region is CASSYNGGSTDTQYF. The CDR3 DNA follows: TGTGCCAGCAGTTACAACGGGGGGAGCACAGATACGCAGTATTTT.